The clone carrying this T cell receptor (beta chain) turned up a few times. In the source study's methods: Estimation of nucleated cell counts was performed using reference gene primer amplification. Profiling relied on immunoSEQ multiplex PCR, and the TCRdb table lists in-frame clones only, not all of them. V and J calls and clone size are as listed in that table; D and trimming were resolved from the DNA. The data contain 35,000 to 50,000 clones, approximately 89% of them seen just once; the ten biggest clones take up 3.5% to 5%. This entry is derived from a study of blood T cell repertoires in COVID-19. The receptor comes from a man in his sixties with acute or convalescent COVID-19. Sequenced material: peripheral blood.

The CDR3 coding sequence is TGTGCCAGCAGCGTAGGACAGGCAGTCTACGAGCAGTACTTC. Translating it yields CASSVGQAVYEQYF. The V and J genes are TRBV9 and TRBJ2-7, with TRBD1 as a possible D gene (6 bases). This CDR3 spans 14 amino acids. In germline, CDR1 is SGDLS, CDR2 YYNGEE. Trimming shortened V by 0 bases and J by 3 bases, and 10 bases separated the two germline ends.